Following are 5 T cell receptor beta chains from one sample sequenced in a study of blood T cell repertoires in COVID-19. The table came from immunoSEQ multiplex PCR; TCRdb's copy has only in-frame clones and leaves some out. The table has under 250,000 clones, almost 90% seen once. The specimen was peripheral blood. Every receptor here comes from an elderly man with acute or convalescent COVID-19.

This clone is a singleton in its sample. The chain couples TRBV5-1 to TRBJ2-3; a weak D match, TRBD1 (5 bases). Trimming took off 0 bases at V and 0 bases at J, with 8 bases between the two ends. The length of the CDR3 is 15 residues. Germline CDR1 is SGHRS and CDR2 is YFSETQ. CDR3 sequence (DNA): TGCGCCAGCAGCTTGGGACAGTTTAGCACAGATACGCAGTATTTT. It is translated as CASSLGQFSTDTQYF.

J is TRBJ2-3 and V is TRBV27; 8 bases are shared with TRBD2. This CDR3 is built from 16 residues. V lost 0 bases to trimming and J lost 8 bases; unmatched junction nucleotides: 10. The germline V gene has CDR1 MNHEY and CDR2 SMNVEV (reference sequence). The CDR3 coding sequence is TGTGCCAGCAGTTTATCGGGTAGCGGGGTTCGTCGTACGCAGTATTTT. Its translation: CASSLSGSGVRRTQYF.

The CDR3 reads CASSLRRPLNTGELFF. For the CDR3, the DNA is TGTGCCAGCAGCCTCAGGCGCCCGCTAAACACCGGGGAGCTGTTTTTT. The V gene is TRBV14, the J gene TRBJ2-2, with D uncertain. Germline CDR1 and CDR2: SGHDN and FVKESK. CDR3 length equals 16 residues. Between the trimmed V and J ends, which lost 4 bases and 2 bases, there was a span of 14 bases.

This chain connects TRBV28 to TRBJ2-7; D possibly corresponds to TRBD1 (5 bases). Looked up from germline, CDR1 is MDHEN and CDR2 is SYDVKM. Between the trimmed V and J ends, which lost 2 bases and 5 bases, there was a span of 16 bases. The CDR3 runs 15 residues. In nucleotides, the CDR3 is TGTGCCAGCAGTTTAAGGGGCGGTAAGGAAGACGAGCAGTACTTC. Translating it yields CASSLRGGKEDEQYF.

The chain recombines TRBV19 with TRBJ1-2, with a tentative D call TRBD1 (6 bases). Trimming shortened V by 6 bases and J by 4 bases, and 15 bases separated the two germline ends. Germline CDR1 LNHDA, CDR2 SQIVND (reference sequence). The length of the CDR3 is 14 residues. CDR3 bases: TGTGCCAGTAGCCGTGGGGCGGACAGCTATGGCTACACCTTC. Translating it yields CASSRGADSYGYTF.